The sequence of this TCR beta chain was determined in a study of regulatory T cells in long-lasting Graves disease (dated by TCRdb to the early 2020s). About the study as a whole: Persistent Graves' disease meant more than 5 years of antithyroid drug treatment with TSH receptor autoantibodies that stayed positive. Patients with persistent Graves' disease were compared with patients with newly diagnosed Graves' disease using TCR sequencing and RNA sequencing of peripheral blood. The study was registered as a clinical trial and conducted in China. A total of 33 samples underwent TCR sequencing, from roughly 13 patients with persistent Graves' disease and around 20 patients with newly diagnosed Graves' disease. In the clinical cohort, patients with persistent Graves' disease had used antithyroid drugs for an average of roughly 10 years. Paper-wide results and their limitations: Only peripheral blood was studied, because thyroid tissue, the primary lesion, was inaccessible. The authors noted that the small sample size was a limitation that may lower accuracy. Patients with persistent disease shared more public clonotypes (approximately 2,500) than newly diagnosed patients did (about 1,000). Only the TCR beta chain was sequenced and analyzed. Preferential use of TRBV28, TRBJ1-2 and TRBJ2-5 was observed in persistent disease, whereas TRBV20-1 and TRBJ2-1 were favored in newly diagnosed disease. Compared with newly diagnosed patients, patients with persistent Graves' disease had lower TCR Shannon entropy and fewer highly expanded clones, which suggests clonal expansion.

Many counts were recorded for this clonotype. Its antigen target is currently unknown. One base away there is no much larger clone; base qualities are not given. The intended sense of this specimen's time point label: persistent/refractory GD, antithyroid drugs over 5 years with positive TRAb. For both TCR sequencing and RNA sequencing, RNA was extracted from PBMCs in TRIzol. The diagnosis of Graves' disease was made according to American Thyroid Association guidelines. The patients came from an endocrinology department in Xi'an, China. From each patient, approximately 10 milliliters of peripheral blood was collected into an EDTA anticoagulant tube. Ficoll Paque Plus density gradient separation was used to isolate PBMCs, and no additional T cell sorting was done. RNA quality was checked with an Agilent 2100 Bioanalyzer and agarose gel, and concentration with a NanoDrop 2000. The library was produced with multiplex PCR. The listed sequencing device is Illumina HiSeq 4000. iRepertoire HTBI primers and Arm-PCR amplification of CDR3 regions were used to construct TCR beta libraries. Before sequencing, the PCR products went through gel purification. From the authors' description of their analysis: Across samples, about 64 TRBV and around 15 TRBJ segments were identified and used for gene usage analysis of CDR3 amino acid clonotypes. Filtered high-quality paired reads were merged into contigs using COPE and FqMerger. BLAST was used to align contigs to the IMGT TRBV, TRBD and TRBJ reference genes, and CDR3 was defined following IMGT. Any clonotype with a frequency above 0.1% was classified as a highly expanded clone. Repertoire diversity was measured by Shannon entropy, and V-J evenness by the Gini coefficient. Public clonotypes were defined as clonotypes shared by more than one individual. TCRdb ran its own pipeline on the public reads, namely fastp trimming at Q25 and MiXCR clone calling, and kept in-frame beta chains. Entries that share a CDR3 protein sequence are merged under the most common genes and DNA. Here the V and J calls rest on TCRdb's processing, not on the authors' analysis. Here the sample has roughly 500,000 distinct CDR3 sequences; 20% to 25% occur a single time. About 6.6% of the sample belongs to the ten largest clones.

V loses 4 bases, J loses 9 bases, and the germline ends lie 9 bases apart. Sequences KGHDR (CDR1) and SFDVKD (CDR2) are obtained from the germline V gene. The CDR3 covers 13 residues, taking in both the cysteine and the phenylalanine. The retained sequence is limited to the CDR3, 39 bases, with the frame set at the first base. The TCR comes from a female donor with Graves disease. The rearranged segments are TRBV24-1 and TRBJ1-6; the D gene is unclear. The sample consisted of peripheral blood mononuclear cells (PBMCs), taken when the disease was refractory, from a patient treated with antithyroid drugs. The sequenced DNA: TGTGCCACCAGTGAACGGTGGAGTTCACCCCTCCACTTT. Its coded protein is CATSERWSSPLHF.